This record concerns one T cell receptor beta chain sequence. Per the authors' pipeline: Reference gene primer amplification in the assay estimated nucleated cell counts. Clones were read by immunoSEQ multiplex PCR, and TCRdb kept only the in-frame ones, dropping some. The V and J calls and clone size are taken from that table; D and trimming were inferred from the DNA. The sample has around 280,000 clones; more than 75% are singletons. The data originate from a study of blood T cell repertoires in COVID-19. Study details: The origin of the acute and convalescent COVID-19 samples was the United States, Italy and Spain. PBMCs, B-cell-depleted T cells, or T cells were the source of the cDNA or gDNA that made up the material.

The junction had 6 bases not matched to a gene; V was cut back by 3 bases and J by 10 bases. The CDR3 runs to 12 residues. The receptor's source is a woman aged 25-40 years who had recovered from COVID-19. Input material: peripheral blood. The chain has TRBV12-3 or TRBV12-4 and TRBJ2-7, with TRBD1 matching 7 bases. The CDR3 loop is CASSFGSGGQYF. The CDR3 bases are TGTGCCAGCAGTTTCGGGTCAGGGGGACAGTACTTC.